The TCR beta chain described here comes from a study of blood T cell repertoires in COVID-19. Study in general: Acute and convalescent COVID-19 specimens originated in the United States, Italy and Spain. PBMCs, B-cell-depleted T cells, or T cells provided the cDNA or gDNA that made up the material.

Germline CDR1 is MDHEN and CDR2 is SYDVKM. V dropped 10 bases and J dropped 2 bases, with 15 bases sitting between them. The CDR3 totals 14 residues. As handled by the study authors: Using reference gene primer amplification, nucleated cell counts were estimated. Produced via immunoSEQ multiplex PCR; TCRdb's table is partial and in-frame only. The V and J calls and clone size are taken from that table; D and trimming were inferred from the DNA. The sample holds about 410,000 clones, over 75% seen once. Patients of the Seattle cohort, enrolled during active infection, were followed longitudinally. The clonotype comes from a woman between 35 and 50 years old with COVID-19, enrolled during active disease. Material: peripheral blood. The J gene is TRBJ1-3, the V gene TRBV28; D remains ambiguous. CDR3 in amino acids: CATKARGAGNTIYF. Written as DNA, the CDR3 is TGTGCCACCAAAGCCCGGGGAGCTGGAAACACCATATATTTT. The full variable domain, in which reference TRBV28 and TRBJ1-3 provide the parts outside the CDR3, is DVKVTQSSRYLVKRTGEKVFLECVQDMDHENMFWYRQDPGLGLRLIYFSYDVKMKEKGDIPEGYSVSREKKERFSLILESASTNQTSMYLCATKARGAGNTIYFGEGSWLTVV.